This paragraph covers one T cell receptor (beta chain) sequence. Its target is unknown. These data come from a study of beta chain features in type 1 diabetes. Study-wide background: The patient and healthy donor groups were comparable for age, gender and cell yields. Analysis included 100 million to 140 million sorted cells drawn from all samples. Study results and limitations: Compared with healthy donors, patients appeared to share more similar naive, central memory and regulatory TCRB repertoires.

Every bit of the isolated RNA underwent reverse transcription, so sequencing read expressed TCRB transcripts. The protocol was immunoSEQ multiplex PCR, while the TCRdb copy is restricted to in-frame clones and leaves out a portion. The table records some 410,000 clones, 11% to 15% of them present only once. V lost 6 bases and J 0 bases, leaving 11 bases between the germline ends. Germline CDR1 ENHRY, CDR2 SYGVKD. CDR3 size: 14 residues. This rearrangement joins TRBV10-3 to TRBJ1-1, with no clear D. Sample: naive CD4+ T cells from blood. The receptor was derived from a man in his thirties or forties in good health. The CDR3 spells CAIRIAGLNTEAFF. DNA of the CDR3: TGTGCCATCAGGATAGCCGGGCTGAACACTGAAGCTTTCTTT.